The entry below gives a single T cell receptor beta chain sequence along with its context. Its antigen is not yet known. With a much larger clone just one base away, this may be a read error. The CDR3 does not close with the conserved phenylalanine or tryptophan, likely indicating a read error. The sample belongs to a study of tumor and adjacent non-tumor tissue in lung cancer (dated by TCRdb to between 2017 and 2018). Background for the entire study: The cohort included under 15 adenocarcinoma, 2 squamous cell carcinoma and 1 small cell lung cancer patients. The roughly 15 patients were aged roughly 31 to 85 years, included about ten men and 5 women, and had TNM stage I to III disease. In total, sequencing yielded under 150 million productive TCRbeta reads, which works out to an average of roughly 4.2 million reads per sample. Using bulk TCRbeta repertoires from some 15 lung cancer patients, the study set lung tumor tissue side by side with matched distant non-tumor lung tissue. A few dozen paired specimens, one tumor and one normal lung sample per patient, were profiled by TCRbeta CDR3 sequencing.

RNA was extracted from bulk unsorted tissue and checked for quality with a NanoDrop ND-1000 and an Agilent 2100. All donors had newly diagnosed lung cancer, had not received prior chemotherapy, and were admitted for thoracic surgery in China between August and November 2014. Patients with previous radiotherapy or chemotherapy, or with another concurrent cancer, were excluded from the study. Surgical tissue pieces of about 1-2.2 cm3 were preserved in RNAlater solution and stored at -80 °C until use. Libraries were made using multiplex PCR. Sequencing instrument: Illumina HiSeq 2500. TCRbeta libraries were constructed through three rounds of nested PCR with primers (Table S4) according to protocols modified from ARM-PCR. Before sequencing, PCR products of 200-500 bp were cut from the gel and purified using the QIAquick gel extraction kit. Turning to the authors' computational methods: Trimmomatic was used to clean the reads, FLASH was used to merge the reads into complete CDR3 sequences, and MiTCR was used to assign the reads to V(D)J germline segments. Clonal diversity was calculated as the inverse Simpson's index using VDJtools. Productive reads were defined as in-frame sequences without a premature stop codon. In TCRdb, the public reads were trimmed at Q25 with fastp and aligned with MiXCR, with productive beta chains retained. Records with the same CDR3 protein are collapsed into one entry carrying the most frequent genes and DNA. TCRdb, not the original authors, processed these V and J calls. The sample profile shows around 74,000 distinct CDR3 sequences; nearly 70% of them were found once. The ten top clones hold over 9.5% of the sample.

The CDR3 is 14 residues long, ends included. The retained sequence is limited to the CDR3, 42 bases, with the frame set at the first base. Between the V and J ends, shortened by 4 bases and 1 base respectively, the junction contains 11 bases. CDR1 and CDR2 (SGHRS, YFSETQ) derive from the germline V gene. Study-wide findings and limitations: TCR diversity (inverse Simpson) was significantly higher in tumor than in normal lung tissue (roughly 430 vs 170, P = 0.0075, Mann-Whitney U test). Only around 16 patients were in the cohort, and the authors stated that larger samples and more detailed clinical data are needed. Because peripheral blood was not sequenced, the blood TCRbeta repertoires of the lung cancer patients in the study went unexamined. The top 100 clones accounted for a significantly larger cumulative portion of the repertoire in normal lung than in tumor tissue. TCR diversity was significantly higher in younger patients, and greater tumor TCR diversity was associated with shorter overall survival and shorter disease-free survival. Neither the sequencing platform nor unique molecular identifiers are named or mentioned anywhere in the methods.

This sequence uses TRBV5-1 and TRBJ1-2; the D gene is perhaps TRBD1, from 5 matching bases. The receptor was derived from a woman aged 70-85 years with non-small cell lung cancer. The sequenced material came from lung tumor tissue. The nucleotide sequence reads TGCGCCAGCAGCAACGACAGAATTAACTATGGCTACACCTCC. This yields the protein CASSNDRINYGYTS.